The source of this T cell receptor beta chain is a study of cytomegalovirus exposure and HLA in healthy donors. About the research overall: Drawn from HLA-typed donors, about 85 million unique TCRs were held in an early data release.

Losses at the gene ends were 1 base for V and 7 bases for J; bases not matched to a gene: 9. The length of the CDR3 is 14 residues. Germline lookup yields CDR1 GTSNPN and CDR2 SVGIG (reference sequence). This clone was picked up a small number of times. What it recognizes is unknown. Notes on the study in general: CMV serostatus was the only recorded immune exposure for donors.

The PCR contained 60 Vbeta and 13 Jbeta primers. Profiled with immunoSEQ multiplex PCR; TCRdb holds only in-frame clones, not every one. This table has approximately 81,000 clones, about four fifths appearing once. This TCR was sampled from a woman aged 50 to 60 in good health and CMV-seronegative. Material for sequencing was PBMCs. The genes are TRBV30 and TRBJ1-2; 7 nucleotides agree with TRBD1. CDR3 residues: CAWSEGQGVGGYTF. The CDR3 nucleotides read TGTGCCTGGAGTGAGGGGCAGGGGGTTGGTGGCTACACCTTC.